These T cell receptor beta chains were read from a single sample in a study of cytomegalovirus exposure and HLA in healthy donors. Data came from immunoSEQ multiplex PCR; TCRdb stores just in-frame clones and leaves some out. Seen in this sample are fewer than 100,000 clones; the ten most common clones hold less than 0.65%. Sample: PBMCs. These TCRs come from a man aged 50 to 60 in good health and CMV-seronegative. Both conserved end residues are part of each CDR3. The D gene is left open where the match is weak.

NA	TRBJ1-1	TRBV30	TGTGCCTGGAGTGGAGGGGAGGTTGGCACTGAAGCTTTCTTT	CAWSGGEVGTEAFF
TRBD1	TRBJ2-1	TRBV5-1	TGCGCCAGCAGACCGGACAGGGGGCAGTACAATGAGCAGTTCTTC	CASRPDRGQYNEQFF
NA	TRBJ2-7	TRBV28	TGTGCCAGCAGGGCTCCCTCCTACGAGCAGTACTTC	CASRAPSYEQYF
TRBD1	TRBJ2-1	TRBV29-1	TGCAGCGTTGAAGCACTTGCAACGTCGAGGGACAGGGTATTTTATGAGCAGTTCTTC	CSVEALATSRDRVFYEQFF
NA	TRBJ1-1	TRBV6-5	TGTGCCAGCAGTCGCTCCCGGACTGAAGCTTTCTTT	CASSRSRTEAFF
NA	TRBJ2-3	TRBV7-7	TGTGCTAGCAGCTTACCGGGATTAGATACGCAGTATTTT	CASSLPGLDTQYF
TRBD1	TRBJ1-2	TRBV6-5	TGTGCCAGCAGAAATAACAGGGGCGACACCTTC	CASRNNRGDTF
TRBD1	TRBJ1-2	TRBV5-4	TGTGCCAGCAGCTCGGAAGTCACAGGGGGTTATGGCTACACCTTC	CASSSEVTGGYGYTF
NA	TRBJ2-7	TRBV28	TGTGCCAGCAGCCACCCTGCCTGGCGGGTTTACACCTACGAGCAGTACTTC	CASSHPAWRVYTYEQYF
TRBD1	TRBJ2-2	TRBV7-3	TGTGCCAGCAGCTTGCGGACAGGGTGGGCCGGGGAGCTGTTTTTT	CASSLRTGWAGELFF
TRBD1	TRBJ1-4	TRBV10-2	TGCGCCTCGACAGGGGCAACTAATGAAAAACTGTTTTTT	CASTGATNEKLFF
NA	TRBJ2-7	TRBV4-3	TGCGCCAGCAGCCAAGTCATAGGAGGATCCTACGAGCAGTACTTC	CASSQVIGGSYEQYF
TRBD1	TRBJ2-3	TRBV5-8	TGTGCCAGCAGCCCTGGACAGGGGTGGATGCCAGATACGCAGTATTTT	CASSPGQGWMPDTQYF
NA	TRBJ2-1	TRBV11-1	TGTGCCAGCAGCCCTTTCGGATTTGGAGCGGACCCCTCCTACAATGAGCAGTTCTTC	CASSPFGFGADPSYNEQFF
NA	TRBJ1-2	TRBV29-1	TGCGGCGCGTTCTGGGGGGGGAGTGGCTACACCTTC	CGAFWGGSGYTF
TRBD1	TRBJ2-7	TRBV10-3	TGTGCCATCAGTACAGGACAGGGTTACGAGCAGTACTTC	CAISTGQGYEQYF
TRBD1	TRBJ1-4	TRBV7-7	TGTGCTAGCAGCCCGGGACAGATAACTAATGAAAAACTGTTTTTT	CASSPGQITNEKLFF
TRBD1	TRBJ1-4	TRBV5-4	TGTGCCAGCAGTACCGGGACAGGGACGAGTGGGCTGTTTTTT	CASSTGTGTSGLFF
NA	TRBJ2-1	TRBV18	TGTGCCAGCTCACCACGAGACGACGGGGAGCAGTTCTTC	CASSPRDDGEQFF
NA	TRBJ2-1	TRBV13	TGTGCCAGCAGCGTCGGAGTTGTCAATGAGCAGTTCTTC	CASSVGVVNEQFF
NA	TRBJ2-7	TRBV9	TGTGCCAGCAGCCCCTCTTTGGGCGGGCCCTACGAGCAGTACTTC	CASSPSLGGPYEQYF
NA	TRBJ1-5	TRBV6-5	TGTGCCAGCAGCCCTAACTTCCTTCAGCCCCAGCATTTT	CASSPNFLQPQHF